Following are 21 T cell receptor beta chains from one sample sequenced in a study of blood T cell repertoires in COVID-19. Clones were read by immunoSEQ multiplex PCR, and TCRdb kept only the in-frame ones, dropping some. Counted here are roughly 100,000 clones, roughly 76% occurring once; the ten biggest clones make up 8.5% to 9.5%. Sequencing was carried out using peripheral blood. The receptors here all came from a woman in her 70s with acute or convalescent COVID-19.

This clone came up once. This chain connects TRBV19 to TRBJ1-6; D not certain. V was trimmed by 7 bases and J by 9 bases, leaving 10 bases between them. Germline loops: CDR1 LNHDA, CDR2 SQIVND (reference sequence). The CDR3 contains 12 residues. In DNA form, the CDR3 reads TGTGCCAGTAATCGGGAAGGTTCACCCCTCCACTTT. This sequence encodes CASNREGSPLHF.

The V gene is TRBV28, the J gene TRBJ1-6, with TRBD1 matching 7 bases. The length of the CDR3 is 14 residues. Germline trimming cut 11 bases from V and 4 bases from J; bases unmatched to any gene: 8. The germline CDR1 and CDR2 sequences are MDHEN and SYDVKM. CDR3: CAAGQGGYNSPLHF. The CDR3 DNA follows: TGTGCCGCGGGGCAGGGGGGATATAATTCACCCCTCCACTTT.

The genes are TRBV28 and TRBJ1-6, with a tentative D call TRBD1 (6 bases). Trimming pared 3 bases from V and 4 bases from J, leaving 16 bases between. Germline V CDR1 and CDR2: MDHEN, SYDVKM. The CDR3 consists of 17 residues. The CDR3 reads CASSFQGSTPYNSPLHF. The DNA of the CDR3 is TGTGCCAGCAGTTTTCAGGGGTCGACTCCTTATAATTCACCCCTCCACTTT.

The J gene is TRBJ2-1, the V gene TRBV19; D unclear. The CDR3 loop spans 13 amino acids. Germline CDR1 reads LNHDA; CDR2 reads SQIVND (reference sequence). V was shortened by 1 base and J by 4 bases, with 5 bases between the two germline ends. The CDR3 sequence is CASSIAGYNEQFF. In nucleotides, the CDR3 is TGTGCCAGTAGTATAGCCGGGTACAATGAGCAGTTCTTC.

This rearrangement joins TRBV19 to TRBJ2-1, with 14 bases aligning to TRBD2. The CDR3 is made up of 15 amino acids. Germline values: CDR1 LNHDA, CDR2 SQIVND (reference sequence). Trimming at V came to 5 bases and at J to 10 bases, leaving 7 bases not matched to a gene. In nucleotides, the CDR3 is TGTGCCAGTAGTCCCCCGGGACTAGCGGGAGACGAGCAGTTCTTC. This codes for CASSPPGLAGDEQFF.

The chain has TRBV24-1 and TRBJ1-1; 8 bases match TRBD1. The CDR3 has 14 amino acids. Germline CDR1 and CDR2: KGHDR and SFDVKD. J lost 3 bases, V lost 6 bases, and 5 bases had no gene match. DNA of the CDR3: TGTGCCACCAGTCGGGGACAGGAAGACACTGAAGCTTTCTTT. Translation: CATSRGQEDTEAFF.

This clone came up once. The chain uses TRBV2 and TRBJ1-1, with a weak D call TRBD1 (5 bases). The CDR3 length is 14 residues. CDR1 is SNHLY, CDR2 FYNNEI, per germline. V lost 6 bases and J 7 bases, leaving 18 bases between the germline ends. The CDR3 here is CASRNLYLTVEAFF. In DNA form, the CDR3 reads TGTGCCAGCAGGAACCTCTATTTGACAGTTGAAGCTTTCTTT.

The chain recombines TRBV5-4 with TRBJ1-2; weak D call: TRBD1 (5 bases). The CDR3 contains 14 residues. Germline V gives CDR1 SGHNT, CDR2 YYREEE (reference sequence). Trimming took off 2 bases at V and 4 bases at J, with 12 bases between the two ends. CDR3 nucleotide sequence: TGTGCCAGCAGCTTTGGACAACGTGCCTATGGCTACACCTTC. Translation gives CASSFGQRAYGYTF. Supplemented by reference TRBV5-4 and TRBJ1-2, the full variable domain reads ETGVTQSPTHLIKTRGQQVTLRCSSQSGHNTVSWYQQALGQGPQFIFQYYREEENGRGNFPPRFSGLQFPNYSSELNVNALELDDSALYLCASSFGQRAYGYTFGSGTRLTVV.

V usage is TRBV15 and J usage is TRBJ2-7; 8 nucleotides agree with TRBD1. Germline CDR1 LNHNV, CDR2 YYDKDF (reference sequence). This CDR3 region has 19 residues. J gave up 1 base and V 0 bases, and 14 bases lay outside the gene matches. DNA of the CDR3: TGTGCCACCAGCAGAGATTTGATTCCCGGCAGGGGGCCTTCCTACGAGCAGTACTTC. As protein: CATSRDLIPGRGPSYEQYF.

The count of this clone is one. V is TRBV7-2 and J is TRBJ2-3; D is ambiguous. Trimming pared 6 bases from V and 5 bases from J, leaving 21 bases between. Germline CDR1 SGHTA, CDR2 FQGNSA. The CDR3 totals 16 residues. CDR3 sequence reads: CASSSTRVAKGDTQYF. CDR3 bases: TGTGCCAGCAGTTCTACTCGGGTCGCCAAAGGAGATACGCAGTATTTT.

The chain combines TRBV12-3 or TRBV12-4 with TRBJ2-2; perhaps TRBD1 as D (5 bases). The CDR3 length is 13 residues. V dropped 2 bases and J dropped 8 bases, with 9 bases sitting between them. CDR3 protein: CASSLIGAGELFF. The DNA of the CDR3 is TGTGCCAGCAGTTTAATTGGGGCGGGGGAGCTGTTTTTT.

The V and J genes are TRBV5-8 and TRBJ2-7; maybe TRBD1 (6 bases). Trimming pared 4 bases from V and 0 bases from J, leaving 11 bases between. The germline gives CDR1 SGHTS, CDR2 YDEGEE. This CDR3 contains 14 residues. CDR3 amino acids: CASSPGDTSYEQYF. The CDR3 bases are TGTGCCAGCAGCCCCGGGGACACCTCCTACGAGCAGTACTTC. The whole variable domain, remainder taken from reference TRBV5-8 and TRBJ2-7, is EAGVTQSPTHLIKTRGQQATLRCSPISGHTSVYWYQQALGLGLQFLLWYDEGEERNRGNFPPRFSGRQFPNYSSELNVNALELEDSALYLCASSPGDTSYEQYFGPGTRLTVT.

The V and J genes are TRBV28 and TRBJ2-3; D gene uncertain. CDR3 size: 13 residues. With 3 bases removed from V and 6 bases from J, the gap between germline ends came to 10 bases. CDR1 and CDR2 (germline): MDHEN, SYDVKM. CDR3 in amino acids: CASSLSVRDTQYF. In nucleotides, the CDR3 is TGTGCCAGCAGTTTGTCCGTGAGGGATACGCAGTATTTT.

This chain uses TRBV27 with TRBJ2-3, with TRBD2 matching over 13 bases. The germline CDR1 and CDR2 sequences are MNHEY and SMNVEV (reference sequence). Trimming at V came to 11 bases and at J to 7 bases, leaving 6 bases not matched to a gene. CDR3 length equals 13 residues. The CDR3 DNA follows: TGTGCCTCCGGGACTAGCGGGGCTAATACGCAGTATTTT. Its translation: CASGTSGANTQYF.

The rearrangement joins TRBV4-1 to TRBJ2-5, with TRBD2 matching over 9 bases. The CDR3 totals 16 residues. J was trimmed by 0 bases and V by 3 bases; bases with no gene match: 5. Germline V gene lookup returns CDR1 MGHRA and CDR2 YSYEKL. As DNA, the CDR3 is TGCGCCAGCAGCCAGATAGCGGGGGCCAACCAAGAGACCCAGTACTTC. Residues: CASSQIAGANQETQYF.

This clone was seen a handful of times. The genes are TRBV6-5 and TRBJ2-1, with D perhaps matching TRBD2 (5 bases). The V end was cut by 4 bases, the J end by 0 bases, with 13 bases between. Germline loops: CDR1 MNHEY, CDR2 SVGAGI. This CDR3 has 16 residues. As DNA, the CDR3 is TGTGCCAGCAGTTCAGGCGGGTTGAGCTCCTACAATGAGCAGTTCTTC. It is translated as CASSSGGLSSYNEQFF.

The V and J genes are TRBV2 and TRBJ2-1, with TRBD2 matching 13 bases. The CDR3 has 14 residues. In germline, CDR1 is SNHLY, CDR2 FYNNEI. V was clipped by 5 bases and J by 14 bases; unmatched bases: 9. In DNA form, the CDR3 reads TGTGCCAGCAGTCCCCGGACTAGCGGGGGAAGGGAGTTCTTC. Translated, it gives CASSPRTSGGREFF.

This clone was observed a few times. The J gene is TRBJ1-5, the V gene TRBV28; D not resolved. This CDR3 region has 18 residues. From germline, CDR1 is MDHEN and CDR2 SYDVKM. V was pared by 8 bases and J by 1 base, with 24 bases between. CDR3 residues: CASGVYNPSRQSNQPQHF. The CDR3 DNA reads TGTGCCAGCGGAGTTTATAATCCAAGCCGGCAGAGCAATCAGCCCCAGCATTTT.

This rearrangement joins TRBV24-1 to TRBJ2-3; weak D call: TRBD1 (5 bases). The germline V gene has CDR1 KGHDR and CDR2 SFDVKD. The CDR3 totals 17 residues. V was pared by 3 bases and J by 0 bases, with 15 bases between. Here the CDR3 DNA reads TGTGCCACCAGTGATCCCGTGACAGACAGAAGCACAGATACGCAGTATTTT. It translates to CATSDPVTDRSTDTQYF.

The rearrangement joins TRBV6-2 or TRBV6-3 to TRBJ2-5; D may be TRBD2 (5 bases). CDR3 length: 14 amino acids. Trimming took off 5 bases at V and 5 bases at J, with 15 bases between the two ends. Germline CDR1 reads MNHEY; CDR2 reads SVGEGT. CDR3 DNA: TGTGCCAGCAGTATTATGGCGGGCGGGGAGACCCAGTACTTC. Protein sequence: CASSIMAGGETQYF.

CDR3 sequence reads: CASSGLHYEQYF. In DNA, the CDR3 is TGTGCCAGCAGCGGACTTCACTACGAGCAGTACTTC. V and J are TRBV6-5 and TRBJ2-7; tentatively, D is TRBD2 (5 bases). CDR3 size: 12 residues. V was shortened by 6 bases and J by 3 bases, with 9 bases between the two germline ends. Germline V CDR1 and CDR2: MNHEY, SVGAGI.